The clone carrying this TCR beta chain was seen more than once but under ten times. Antigen specificity is unknown. TCRdb passed the 5' RACE reads through MiXCR, listing each CDR3 protein once. Altogether some 240,000 distinct CDR3 sequences are present, around 8% being singletons, with the ten largest covering less than 4%. The sample originates from a study of identical twins. Study findings and constraints: Researchers caution that invariant MAIT and iNKT cells could partly confound zero-insertion analyses. Clonotypes of the beta chain that were abundant in cord blood carried fewer insertions (memory repertoires showed none).

This sample was also put to use in a study of yellow fever vaccine responses in identical twins. From that study: Twins' vaccine T cell response reportedly gave the appearance of partial convergence and partial personalization.

Material for sequencing was CD8+ T cells sorted from blood. The source is a woman between 18 and 29 years old in good health.

CDR3 loop: CSARASGNYEQYF. In DNA, the CDR3 is TGCAGTGCTAGAGCTAGCGGTAATTACGAGCAGTACTTC. The chain carries TRBV20-1 and TRBJ2-7; 7 bases match TRBD2. Germline CDR1 and CDR2: DFQATT and SNEGSKA (reference sequence). The CDR3 runs to 13 residues. After removal of 1 base from V and 4 bases from J, the junction contained 4 bases not matched to a gene.